These 22 T cell receptor beta chains originate from one sample sequenced in a study of T cells after yellow fever vaccination. TCRdb re-derived calls from the 5' RACE reads in MiXCR, one entry per CDR3 protein. This sample has approximately 180,000 distinct CDR3 sequences, with roughly 6.2% found just once. The input for sequencing was CD4+ T cells sorted from PBMCs, taken on the day of the first yellow fever vaccination. The receptors shown here come from a man aged 18 to 30 who received the YFV17D yellow fever vaccine.

This clonotype was seen only a few times. This chain connects TRBV5-4 to TRBJ2-3; D possibly corresponds to TRBD2 (6 bases). Per germline, CDR1 SGHNT and CDR2 YYREEE (reference sequence). The CDR3 contains 14 residues. V lost 3 bases to trimming and J lost 2 bases, with 10 bases between them. CDR3 bases: TGTGCCAGCAGCTCCGGCGGGAACACAGATACGCAGTATTTT. Translating gives CASSSGGNTDTQYF.

This clonotype came up a few times. This chain connects TRBV4-3 to TRBJ2-6; D unclear. CDR3 length equals 16 residues. V lost 1 base and J lost 2, with 9 bases in between. Germline CDR1 is LGHNA and CDR2 is YSLEER. CDR3: CASSQARAAGANVLTF. The CDR3 nucleotides are TGCGCCAGCAGCCAAGCTAGGGCAGCTGGGGCCAACGTCCTGACTTTC.

This clonotype was counted many times. This sequence joins TRBV4-1 and TRBJ2-1, with TRBD2 matching over 10 bases. This CDR3 has 16 amino acids. The germline CDR1 and CDR2 sequences are MGHRA and YSYEKL. After removal of 4 bases from V and 12 bases from J, the junction contained 15 bases not matched to a gene. The CDR3 sequence: CASSPRAGGPNLGQFF. The DNA for the CDR3 is TGCGCCAGCAGCCCCCGAGCGGGGGGGCCGAATTTGGGGCAGTTCTTC.

This chain joins TRBV11-2 and TRBJ2-3; no definite D call. CDR3 length: 15 residues. Germline assignment: CDR1 SGHAT and CDR2 FQNNGV. V was clipped by 6 bases and J by 2 bases, with 15 bases between them. CDR3: CASSLSSVSTDTQYF. The CDR3 nucleotides are TGTGCCAGCAGTCTATCCTCCGTTTCCACAGATACGCAGTATTTT.

The chain employs TRBV20-1 and TRBJ2-5, with 8 bases lining up with TRBD1. The CDR3 runs to 12 residues. Germline CDR1 and CDR2: DFQATT and SNEGSKA (reference sequence). V lost 6 bases and J lost 5; bases outside the gene matches: 5. The CDR3 here is CSATQGAETQYF. The CDR3 nucleotides read TGCAGTGCAACCCAGGGGGCCGAGACCCAGTACTTC.

This clonotype was found a few times. The chain uses TRBV9 and TRBJ2-2; D remains ambiguous. Germline CDR1 SGDLS, CDR2 YYNGEE. V dropped 1 base and J dropped 3 bases, with 10 bases sitting between them. The CDR3 totals 15 residues. The CDR3, as DNA: TGTGCCAGCAGCGTATTCCAGGCGGACACCGGGGAGCTGTTTTTT. Its translation is CASSVFQADTGELFF.

This clonotype showed up many times. V usage is TRBV21-1 and J usage is TRBJ2-5. TRBV21-1 is a recognized pseudogene. This CDR3 contains 9 residues. The CDR3 DNA reads TGTGCCAGCAGGGAGACCCAGTACTTC. Protein product: CASRETQYF.

The V gene is TRBV4-3, the J gene TRBJ2-1, with TRBD2 matching over 7 bases. J gave up 3 bases and V 3 bases, and 14 bases lay outside the gene matches. Per the germline V gene, CDR1 is LGHNA and CDR2 is YSLEER. The CDR3 runs to 18 residues. Written as DNA, the CDR3 is TGCGCCAGCAGCCACGATCAGAGGGGAGGACTAGACTACAATGAGCAGTTCTTC. Protein sequence: CASSHDQRGGLDYNEQFF.

Of note for this clonotype: A read error is possible here, since a much larger clone lies one base away. This chain connects TRBV2 to TRBJ2-3; D gene uncertain. CDR1 SNHLY and CDR2 FYNNEI come from the germline V gene. The V gene lost 6 bases and the J gene lost 2 bases, with 15 bases spanning the gap. This CDR3 has 15 amino acids. CDR3 amino acids: CASRASDWATDTQYF. The CDR3 DNA is TGTGCCAGCAGGGCTTCCGACTGGGCCACAGATACGCAGTATTTT.

This clonotype was counted ten times or more. The chain combines TRBV3-1 with TRBJ1-6, with D perhaps TRBD1 (6 bases). Germline V gene data show CDR1 as LGHDT and CDR2 as YNNKEL (reference sequence). The CDR3 totals 14 residues. The ends were cut back, 1 base at V and 9 bases at J, with 10 bases in the middle. The CDR3 here is CASSQVNRVSPLHF. The CDR3, as DNA: TGTGCCAGCAGCCAAGTCAACAGGGTTTCACCCCTCCACTTT.

There are many counts of this clonotype. The DNA for the CDR3 is TGTGCCAGCAGCTCCCTGGGCGGGGGGGCCTTAGATACGCAGTATTTT. Translated, it gives CASSSLGGGALDTQYF. The chain carries TRBV11-2 and TRBJ2-3; 9 positions agree with TRBD2. Germline CDR1 reads SGHAT; CDR2 reads FQNNGV. The CDR3 runs to 16 residues. Trimming took 4 bases from V and 5 from J; bases not matched to a gene: 10.

The chain has TRBV5-1 and TRBJ2-6; no firm D call. This CDR3 is built from 16 residues. Deletions cut 1 base from V and 4 bases from J, with 12 bases between. Germline V gene sequence: CDR1 SGHRS, CDR2 YFSETQ. Written as DNA, the CDR3 is TGCGCCAGCAGCTTGCCCCCTGCCCTCGGGGCCAACGTCCTGACTTTC. Translation: CASSLPPALGANVLTF.

This clonotype was counted at least ten times. The gene calls are TRBV25-1 and TRBJ2-7; 7 bases match TRBD2. Germline V gives CDR1 MGHDK, CDR2 SYGVNS. V lost 7 bases to trimming and J lost 0 bases; unmatched junction nucleotides: 9. The CDR3 runs 15 residues. CDR3 protein: CASMGGRASSYEQYF. The DNA for the CDR3 is TGTGCCAGCATGGGAGGGAGGGCCAGCTCCTACGAGCAGTACTTC.

This clonotype has more than one count but fewer than ten. The V gene is TRBV5-4, the J gene TRBJ2-5; 10 nucleotides match TRBD2. CDR3 length: 14 residues. The germline gives CDR1 SGHNT, CDR2 YYREEE (reference sequence). Unmatched junction bases numbered 8, after V lost 7 bases and J lost 5 bases. CDR3 nucleotides: TGTGCCAGCGAGCGGGGGGGCAAGGGTGAGACCCAGTACTTC. This sequence encodes CASERGGKGETQYF.

This clonotype occurred many times. J is TRBJ2-1 and V is TRBV10-3, with 16 bases fitting TRBD2. The CDR3 length is 17 residues. Germline CDR1 and CDR2: ENHRY and SYGVKD. J gave up 9 bases and V 5 bases, and 10 bases lay outside the gene matches. CDR3 nucleotide sequence: TGTGCCATCAGTTTAGGAGGGACTAGCGGGGGGGCTGGTGAGCAGTTCTTC. The encoded protein is CAISLGGTSGGAGEQFF.

This clonotype was recorded at least ten times. The chain links TRBV9 to TRBJ2-3; 8 nucleotides agree with TRBD2. The length of the CDR3 is 16 residues. V trimming: 1 base; J trimming: 0 bases; junction bases outside the gene matches: 4. From germline, CDR1 is SGDLS and CDR2 YYNGEE. This chain's CDR3 is CASSVTSGSSTDTQYF. For the CDR3, the DNA is TGTGCCAGCAGCGTAACTAGCGGTTCTAGCACAGATACGCAGTATTTT.

This clonotype was detected many times. The chain uses TRBV30 and TRBJ1-5; possibly TRBD1 for D (6 bases). The CDR3 has 13 residues. The V gene's germline CDR1 is GTSNPN and CDR2 SVGIG (reference sequence). Trimming pared 0 bases from V and 11 bases from J, leaving 14 bases between. The DNA of the CDR3 is TGTGCCTGGAGTGTAGGCGAGGGGGTGGCCCAGCATTTT. As protein: CAWSVGEGVAQHF.

This clonotype was detected a few times. This sequence joins TRBV5-1 and TRBJ2-1; no definite D call. Germline CDR1 reads SGHRS; CDR2 reads YFSETQ. The CDR3 extends over 14 amino acids. V dropped 2 bases and J dropped 5 bases, with 11 bases sitting between them. The CDR3 region has the DNA TGCGCCAGCAGCTTTGGTCCGGCTAACAATGAGCAGTTCTTC. Translation gives CASSFGPANNEQFF. Looking up the rest from reference TRBV5-1 and TRBJ2-1 gives the full variable domain: KAGVTQTPRYLIKTRGQQVTLSCSPISGHRSVSWYQQTPGQGLQFLFEYFSETQRNKGNFPGRFSGRQFSNSRSEMNVSTLELGDSALYLCASSFGPANNEQFFGPGTRLTVL.

This clonotype was detected ten times or more. The V call is TRBV20-1, the J call TRBJ2-2, with no clear D. Germline V gene data show CDR1 as DFQATT and CDR2 as SNEGSKA (reference sequence). The CDR3 extends over 14 amino acids. The ends were cut back, 5 bases at V and 4 bases at J, with 14 bases in the middle. The CDR3: CSAAGRDLTGELFF. CDR3 nucleotide sequence: TGCAGTGCTGCAGGTCGTGATCTCACCGGGGAGCTGTTTTTT.

This clonotype showed up just a few times. This chain links TRBV12-3 or TRBV12-4 with TRBJ2-3; 8 nucleotides line up with TRBD1. The CDR3 consists of 15 residues. Unmatched junction bases numbered 12, after V lost 7 bases and J lost 6 bases. This chain's CDR3 is CASNFRGRGLDTQYF. In DNA form, the CDR3 reads TGTGCCAGCAACTTCAGGGGGCGAGGGCTGGATACGCAGTATTTT.

In this sample, this clonotype turned up many times. CDR3 protein: CASSFAGGPVKQYF. CDR3 bases: TGCGCCAGCAGCTTTGCGGGGGGGCCAGTTAAGCAGTATTTT. The chain has TRBV5-1 and TRBJ2-3, with TRBD2 matching 9 bases. CDR1 is SGHRS and CDR2 is YFSETQ in the germline V gene. The CDR3 length is 14 residues. V lost 2 bases to trimming and J lost 11 bases; unmatched junction nucleotides: 9.

This clonotype showed up many times. The chain combines TRBV7-2 with TRBJ1-2; D remains ambiguous. This CDR3 spans 12 amino acids. V lost 5 bases and J lost 5, with 9 bases in between. Germline V lookup: CDR1 SGHTA, CDR2 FQGNSA. The CDR3 coding sequence is TGTGCCAGCAGCCAGGCGGGATATGGCTACACCTTC. Amino acids: CASSQAGYGYTF.